This T cell receptor (beta chain) was found in a study of blood T cell repertoires in COVID-19. Study-level background: Sites in the United States, Italy and Spain provided acute and convalescent COVID-19 samples. Sources were T cells, B-cell-depleted T cells, or PBMCs; the material itself was cDNA or gDNA.

V was cut by 1 base and J by 0 bases, with 10 bases left in between. Germline-derived CDR1 and CDR2 are SGHAT and FQNNGV. The CDR3 runs to 16 residues. In the original analysis: Nucleated cell counts were estimated from reference gene primer amplification. The protocol was immunoSEQ multiplex PCR, while the TCRdb copy is restricted to in-frame clones and leaves out a portion. That table furnishes V, J and clone size, whereas the DNA furnished D and trimming. This table has some 390,000 clones, 70% to 90% appearing once. The material sequenced was peripheral blood. The chain employs TRBV11-2 and TRBJ1-3; D unresolved. This sequence was found in a woman in her fifties or sixties with COVID-19, enrolled during active disease. The CDR3 DNA follows: TGTGCCAGCAGCTTAGGAGCCGGGAACTCTGGAAACACCATATATTTT. Amino acids: CASSLGAGNSGNTIYF.